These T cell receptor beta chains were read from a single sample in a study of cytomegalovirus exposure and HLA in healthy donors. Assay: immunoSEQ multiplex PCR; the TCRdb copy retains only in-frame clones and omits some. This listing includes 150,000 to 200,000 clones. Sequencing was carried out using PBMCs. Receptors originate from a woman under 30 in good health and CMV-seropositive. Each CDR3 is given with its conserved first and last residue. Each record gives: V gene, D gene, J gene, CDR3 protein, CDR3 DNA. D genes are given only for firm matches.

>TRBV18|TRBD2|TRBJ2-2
CASSPRGLAETGELFF
TGTGCCAGCTCACCACGGGGACTAGCGGAAACCGGGGAGCTGTTTTTT
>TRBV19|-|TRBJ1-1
CASSADMNTEAFF
TGTGCCAGTAGTGCGGACATGAACACTGAAGCTTTCTTT
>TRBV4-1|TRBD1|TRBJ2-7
CASRLETGGGEQYF
TGCGCCAGCAGACTCGAGACAGGGGGTGGCGAGCAGTACTTC
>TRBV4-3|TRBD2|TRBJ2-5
CASSHRSGETTQYF
TGCGCCAGCAGCCACCGTAGCGGGGAGACGACCCAGTACTTC
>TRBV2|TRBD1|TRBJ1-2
CASSGDRVGYGYTF
TGTGCCAGCAGTGGGGACAGGGTAGGATATGGCTACACCTTC
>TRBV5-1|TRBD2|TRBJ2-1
CASSLGLAGTSDEQFF
TGCGCCAGCAGCTTGGGACTAGCGGGAACGTCGGATGAGCAGTTCTTC
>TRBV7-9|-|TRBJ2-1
CASSLGGHNEQFF
TGTGCCAGCAGCTTAGGGGGCCACAATGAGCAGTTCTTC
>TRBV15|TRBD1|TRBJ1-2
CATSGPQGGGYTF
TGTGCCACCAGCGGCCCACAGGGGGGTGGCTACACCTTC
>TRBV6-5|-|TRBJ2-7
CASSYRPSGSYEQYF
TGTGCCAGCAGTTACCGCCCCTCCGGCTCCTACGAGCAGTACTTC
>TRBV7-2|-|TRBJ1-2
CASSSQGSINYGHTF
TGTGCCAGCAGCTCGCAGGGAAGTATAAACTATGGCCACACCTTC
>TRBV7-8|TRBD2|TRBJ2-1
CASTHSGGASYNEQFF
TGTGCCAGCACCCATAGCGGGGGGGCTTCCTACAATGAGCAGTTCTTC
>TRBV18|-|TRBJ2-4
CASSPRGDRTKNIQYF
TGTGCCAGCTCACCACGCGGCGACCGGACCAAAAACATTCAGTACTTC
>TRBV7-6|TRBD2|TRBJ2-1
CASSLVGGVDQHSYNEQFF
TGTGCCAGCAGCTTAGTCGGGGGGGTTGACCAACACTCCTACAATGAGCAGTTCTTC
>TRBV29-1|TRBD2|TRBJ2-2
CSVQSGRGMGGELFF
TGCAGCGTTCAAAGCGGGAGGGGGATGGGCGGGGAGCTGTTTTTT
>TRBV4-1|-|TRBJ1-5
CASSQGSAPEHF
TGCGCCAGCAGCCAAGGGTCTGCGCCCGAGCATTTT
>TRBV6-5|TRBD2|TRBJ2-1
CASSYLTSGRSEQFF
TGTGCCAGCAGTTACTTGACTAGCGGGAGGAGTGAGCAGTTCTTC
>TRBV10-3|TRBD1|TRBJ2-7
CAISGTGGSYEQYF
TGTGCCATCAGTGGGACAGGGGGCTCCTACGAGCAGTACTTC
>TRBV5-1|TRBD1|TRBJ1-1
CASSLVRTGETNTEAFF
TGCGCCAGCAGCTTGGTTAGGACAGGGGAGACGAACACTGAAGCTTTCTTT
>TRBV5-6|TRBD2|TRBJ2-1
CASSSSGSNNEQFF
TGTGCCAGCAGCTCTAGCGGGAGTAACAATGAGCAGTTCTTC
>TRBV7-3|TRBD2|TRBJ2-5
CASSLGPSGETQYF
TGTGCCAGCAGCTTGGGCCCTAGCGGAGAGACCCAGTACTTC
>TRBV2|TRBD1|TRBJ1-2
CASSVTDRGLYGYTF
TGTGCCAGCAGTGTCACGGACAGGGGATTGTATGGCTACACCTTC
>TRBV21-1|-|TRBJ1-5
CASSKVSQAFSNQPQHF
TGTGCCAGCAGCAAAGTGTCGCAGGCCTTTAGCAATCAGCCCCAGCATTTT
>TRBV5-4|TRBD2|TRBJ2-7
CASSLGGGAGVTYEQYF
TGTGCCAGCAGCTTGGGGGGTGGGGCGGGAGTCACCTACGAGCAGTACTTC
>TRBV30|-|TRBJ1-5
CAWSIRTGTYQPQHF
TGTGCCTGGAGTATTCGGACGGGAACATATCAGCCCCAGCATTTT
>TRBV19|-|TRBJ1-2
CASSSSGLGGYTF
TGTGCCAGTAGTTCTTCCGGGTTGGGTGGCTACACCTTC
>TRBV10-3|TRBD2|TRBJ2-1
CAISDSTSGSSYNEQFF
TGTGCCATCAGTGATTCTACTAGCGGCAGCTCCTACAATGAGCAGTTCTTC
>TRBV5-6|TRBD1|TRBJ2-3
CASSLGQGFTDTQYF
TGTGCCAGCAGCCTGGGACAGGGTTTCACAGATACGCAGTATTTT
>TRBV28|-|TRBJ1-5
CASTFGAAQFQHF
TGTGCCAGCACTTTTGGGGCAGCCCAATTCCAGCATTTT
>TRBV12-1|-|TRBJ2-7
CASKRFERALYEQYF
TGTGCCAGCAAAAGATTTGAGAGGGCTTTGTACGAGCAGTACTTC
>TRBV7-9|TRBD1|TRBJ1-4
CASSSTPGGPNEKLFF
TGTGCCAGCAGCTCTACTCCAGGGGGTCCCAATGAAAAACTGTTTTTT
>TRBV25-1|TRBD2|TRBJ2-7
CASSGAGGTYEQYF
TGTGCCAGCAGTGGCGCGGGAGGAACCTACGAGCAGTACTTC
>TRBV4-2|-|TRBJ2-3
CASSQSSDRDTQYF
TGTGCCAGCAGCCAATCCAGCGATCGGGATACGCAGTATTTT